These T cell receptor beta chains were read from a single sample in a study of blood T cell repertoires in COVID-19. Only in-frame clones appear in the TCRdb table, and some are missing; sequencing was by immunoSEQ multiplex PCR. The sample has tens of thousands of clones; 85% are singletons. The specimen was peripheral blood. The source of these receptors is a human donor in a cohort sampled during active COVID-19. Each CDR3 is given with its conserved first and last residue.

>TRBJ2-3|15|TRBV7-9
CASSSRDRITDTQYF
>TRBJ1-4|12|TRBV7-8
CASSSGGQKLFF
>TRBJ2-5|11|TRBV12-3/TRBV12-4
CASSSGVTQYF
>TRBJ1-1|14|TRBV6-4
CASSDSSENTEAFF
>TRBJ2-7|14|TRBV6-5
CATLGTGKSYEQYF
>TRBJ2-7|14|TRBV7-9
CASSHWWEGSEQYF
>TRBJ2-7|12|TRBV6-5
CASTGSSYEQYF
>TRBJ2-3|14|TRBV6-6
CASRPGGSTDTQYF
>TRBJ2-1|15|TRBV5-4
CASSPGLAGDREQFF
>TRBJ2-7|15|TRBV18
CASSPTSGSSHEQYF
>TRBJ2-5|15|TRBV5-1
CASSFGLAEGETQYF
>TRBJ2-6|15|TRBV12-5
CASGLGQSGANVLTF
>TRBJ2-7|14|TRBV6-5
CASSYAAANYEQYF
>TRBJ1-5|15|TRBV19
CASSFDTGGRQPQHF